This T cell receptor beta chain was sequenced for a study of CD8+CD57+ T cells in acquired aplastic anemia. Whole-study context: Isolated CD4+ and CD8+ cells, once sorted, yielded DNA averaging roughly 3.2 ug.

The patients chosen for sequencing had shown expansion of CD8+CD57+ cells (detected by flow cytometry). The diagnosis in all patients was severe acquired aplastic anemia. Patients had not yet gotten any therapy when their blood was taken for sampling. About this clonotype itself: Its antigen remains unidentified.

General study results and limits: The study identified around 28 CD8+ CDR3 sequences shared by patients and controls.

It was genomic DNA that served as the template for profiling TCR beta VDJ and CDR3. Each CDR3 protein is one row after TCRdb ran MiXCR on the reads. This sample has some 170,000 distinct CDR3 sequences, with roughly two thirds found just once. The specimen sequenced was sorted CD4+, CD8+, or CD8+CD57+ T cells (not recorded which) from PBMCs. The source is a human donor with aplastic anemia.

Here the CDR3 reads CASSPEAGTYGYTF. The CDR3 DNA sequence: TGTGCCAGCAGCCCTGAGGCGGGGACCTATGGCTACACCTTC. The chain employs TRBV9 and TRBJ1-2, with D possibly being TRBD1 (5 bases). Germline V CDR1 and CDR2: SGDLS, YYNGEE. V shed 4 bases and J shed 4 bases, with 14 bases lying between them. There are 14 residues in the CDR3.